This T cell receptor beta chain was found in a study of shared clonotypes between healthy human individuals. The assay was immunoSEQ multiplex PCR, and TCRdb's table has in-frame clones only and misses some. Seen here are 1,400,000 or so clones, around 98.5% observed once, and the top ten hold under 0.45%. The CDR3 has 14 residues. Germline lookup yields CDR1 SGHRS and CDR2 YFSETQ. The ends were cut back, 1 base at V and 2 bases at J, with 9 bases in the middle. This clone was seen just once. At the DNA level, this CDR3 is encoded by other sequences in the same sample as well. This clonotype was obtained from a man in his thirties or forties in good health. The sequenced sample was naive CD4+ T cells sorted from blood. Specified subset: CD45RA+ positively selected. The chain is built from TRBV5-1 and TRBJ1-1, with D maybe TRBD1 (5 bases). The CDR3 sequence is CASSLQGRNTEAFF. CDR3 coding DNA: TGCGCCAGCAGCTTGCAGGGTCGAAACACTGAAGCTTTCTTT.